Below are 21 T cell receptor beta chains sequenced from a single sample in a study of blood T cell repertoires in COVID-19. Clones were read by immunoSEQ multiplex PCR, and TCRdb kept only the in-frame ones, dropping some. The table records tens of thousands of clones, approximately 80% of them present only once. Specimen: peripheral blood. These receptors were taken from a woman aged 80 or over with acute or convalescent COVID-19.

The CDR3 loop reads CASGTDRVPQPQHF. The CDR3 region has the DNA TGTGCTAGTGGGACAGACAGGGTCCCCCAGCCCCAGCATTTT. The genes are TRBV12-5 and TRBJ1-5, with 7 bases fitting TRBD1. CDR1 LGHNT and CDR2 FRNRAP come from the germline V gene. Trimming cost V 6 bases and J 7 bases; bases outside gene matches: 9. The CDR3 runs to 14 residues.

The V and J genes are TRBV6-5 and TRBJ2-7, with 8 bases aligning to TRBD1. After removal of 4 bases from V and 3 bases from J, the junction contained 5 bases not matched to a gene. This CDR3 is built from 14 residues. CDR1 is MNHEY and CDR2 is SVGAGI in the germline V gene. This chain's CDR3 is CASSSRTGSYEQYF. CDR3 bases: TGTGCCAGCAGTTCTCGGACAGGGAGCTACGAGCAGTACTTC.

The gene calls are TRBV5-6 and TRBJ2-3; tentatively, D is TRBD2 (6 bases). CDR1 is SGHDT and CDR2 is YYEEEE in the germline V gene. The CDR3 is 15 amino acids. V lost 4 bases and J 2 bases, leaving 14 bases between the germline ends. CDR3 region: CASSGVSGATDTQYF. In DNA form, the CDR3 reads TGTGCCAGCAGCGGCGTTAGCGGTGCCACAGATACGCAGTATTTT. Based on the CDR3 plus reference TRBV5-6 and TRBJ2-3, the full variable domain is DAGVTQSPTHLIKTRGQQVTLRCSPKSGHDTVSWYQQALGQGPQFIFQYYEEEERQRGNFPDRFSGHQFPNYSSELNVNALLLGDSALYLCASSGVSGATDTQYFGPGTRLTVL.

J is TRBJ1-5 and V is TRBV2; D unresolved. CDR3 size: 11 residues. Germline loops: CDR1 SNHLY, CDR2 FYNNEI. The germline V and J ends were trimmed by 4 bases and 11 bases, with 9 bases remaining between them. The CDR3 bases are TGTGCCAGCAGTGCCGTCCAGGCCCAGCATTTT. This gives the protein CASSAVQAQHF. Full variable domain (remainder filled in from reference TRBV2 and TRBJ1-5): EPEVTQTPSHQVTQMGQEVILRCVPISNHLYFYWYRQILGQKVEFLVSFYNNEISEKSEIFDDQFSVERPDGSNFTLKIRSTKLEDSAMYFCASSAVQAQHFGDGTRLSIL.

This clone was observed once. CDR3 bases: TGTGCCAGCAGCGGAATGGGACAGTCCTACAATGAGCAGTTCTTC. This translates into CASSGMGQSYNEQFF. The gene calls are TRBV5-4 and TRBJ2-1; 7 bases agree with TRBD1. CDR3 length equals 15 residues. Germline-derived CDR1 and CDR2 are SGHNT and YYREEE (reference sequence). V lost 4 bases, J lost 1 base, and 5 bases stayed unmatched.

The chain has TRBV30 and TRBJ1-1, with 8 nucleotides matching TRBD1. The V gene's germline CDR1 is GTSNPN and CDR2 SVGIG (reference sequence). V lost 2 bases, J lost 5 bases, and 7 bases stayed unmatched. CDR3 length: 14 amino acids. Here the CDR3 reads CAWSTDRGGTEAFF. CDR3 coding DNA: TGTGCCTGGAGTACAGACAGGGGAGGTACTGAAGCTTTCTTT.

The V call is TRBV5-8, the J call TRBJ1-5, with D maybe TRBD1 (6 bases). Trimming pared 2 bases from V and 3 bases from J, leaving 18 bases between. In germline, CDR1 is SGHTS, CDR2 YDEGEE. The CDR3 is 17 amino acids. The CDR3: CASSLAVGQGFNQPQHF. The CDR3 DNA reads TGTGCCAGCAGCTTAGCGGTCGGGCAGGGGTTCAATCAGCCCCAGCATTTT.

The chain recombines TRBV18 with TRBJ1-2; the D gene is possibly TRBD1 (6 bases). The CDR3 totals 14 residues. V was clipped by 3 bases and J by 4 bases, with 12 bases between them. Germline-derived CDR1 and CDR2 are KGHSH and LQKENI. The CDR3 reads CASSPQDSFYGYTF. The DNA for the CDR3 is TGTGCCAGCTCACCCCAGGACAGTTTCTATGGCTACACCTTC. Looking up the rest from reference TRBV18 and TRBJ1-2 gives the full variable domain: NAGVMQNPRHLVRRRGQEARLRCSPMKGHSHVYWYRQLPEEGLKFMVYLQKENIIDESGMPKERFSAEFPKEGPSILRIQQVVRGDSAAYFCASSPQDSFYGYTFGSGTRLTVV.

The chain uses TRBV28 and TRBJ1-5; 7 nucleotides align to TRBD1. Germline values: CDR1 MDHEN, CDR2 SYDVKM. The CDR3 contains 15 residues. V trimming: 6 bases; J trimming: 4 bases; junction bases outside the gene matches: 9. The CDR3 protein is CASREEGAKNQPQHF. DNA of the CDR3: TGTGCCAGCAGGGAAGAGGGGGCTAAGAATCAGCCCCAGCATTTT.

This rearrangement joins TRBV30 to TRBJ1-1, with 11 bases that match TRBD1. V was pared by 4 bases and J by 1 base, with 8 bases of the junction left unmatched. This CDR3 comprises 16 residues. Germline-derived CDR1 and CDR2 are GTSNPN and SVGIG (reference sequence). Here the CDR3 reads CAWKKRTGGENTEAFF. The CDR3 coding sequence is TGTGCCTGGAAAAAACGGACAGGGGGCGAGAACACTGAAGCTTTCTTT.

The rearrangement links TRBV18 to TRBJ2-2, with D maybe TRBD2 (5 bases). The CDR3 spans 16 residues. CDR1 is KGHSH and CDR2 is LQKENI in the germline V gene. V shed 2 bases and J shed 1 base, with 11 bases lying between them. The CDR3 here is CASSPLRARNTGELFF. CDR3 coding DNA: TGTGCCAGCTCACCATTGAGGGCCCGGAACACCGGGGAGCTGTTTTTT.

This clone was observed a handful of times. The chain is built from TRBV29-1 and TRBJ2-7; the D is unclear. V gave up 6 bases and J gave up 0 bases, with 12 bases separating them. CDR1 SQVTM and CDR2 ANQGSEA come from the germline V gene. The CDR3 spans 13 residues. CDR3 region: CSVRQVDSYEQYF. The CDR3, as DNA: TGCAGCGTGCGTCAGGTAGACTCCTACGAGCAGTACTTC.

The chain employs TRBV7-2 and TRBJ1-1, with 8 bases identical to TRBD1. Germline V gene data show CDR1 as SGHTA and CDR2 as FQGNSA. With 5 bases clipped from V and 7 bases from J, the junction kept 12 bases outside the gene matches. This CDR3 is built from 15 residues. CDR3 residues: CASSQYVRGTGEAFF. The CDR3 coding sequence is TGTGCCAGCAGCCAGTACGTTCGAGGGACAGGTGAAGCTTTCTTT.

CDR3 amino acids: CASSLADSYNEQFF. For the CDR3, the DNA is TGTGCCAGCAGCTTGGCAGACTCCTACAATGAGCAGTTCTTC. The chain combines TRBV5-4 with TRBJ2-1; D call uncertain. Trimming shortened V by 0 bases and J by 0 bases, and 4 bases separated the two germline ends. The CDR3 loop spans 14 amino acids. Germline CDR1 and CDR2: SGHNT and YYREEE (reference sequence). The whole variable domain, remainder taken from reference TRBV5-4 and TRBJ2-1, is ETGVTQSPTHLIKTRGQQVTLRCSSQSGHNTVSWYQQALGQGPQFIFQYYREEENGRGNFPPRFSGLQFPNYSSELNVNALELDDSALYLCASSLADSYNEQFFGPGTRLTVL.

This clone appeared once. The genes are TRBV24-1 and TRBJ1-3; D is undetermined. Germline CDR1 KGHDR, CDR2 SFDVKD. Trimming left V 5 bases short and J 0 bases short, with 16 bases between. The CDR3 sequence is 17 residues long. Here the CDR3 reads CATSAADKGSSGNTIYF. CDR3 in DNA: TGTGCCACCAGTGCTGCCGACAAAGGGAGCTCTGGAAACACCATATATTTT.

This sequence joins TRBV2 and TRBJ1-3; D ambiguous. Germline CDR1 is SNHLY and CDR2 is FYNNEI. V dropped 4 bases and J dropped 0 bases, with 10 bases sitting between them. This CDR3 is built from 15 residues. DNA of the CDR3: TGTGCCAGCAGTGCCGACTCGAGCTCTGGAAACACCATATATTTT. Its translation: CASSADSSSGNTIYF.

This rearrangement joins TRBV9 to TRBJ1-4; a weak D match, TRBD1 (5 bases). The ends were cut back, 7 bases at V and 5 bases at J, with 18 bases in the middle. Germline-derived CDR1 and CDR2 are SGDLS and YYNGEE. CDR3 length equals 15 residues. In DNA form, the CDR3 reads TGTGCCAGCTCCGGGGGGGTATCAAGGAATGAAAAACTGTTTTTT. This sequence encodes CASSGGVSRNEKLFF.

The genes are TRBV7-3 and TRBJ1-2; a weak D match, TRBD1 (6 bases). CDR1 and CDR2 from the germline V gene are SGHTA and FQGTGA. The V gene lost 5 bases and the J gene lost 3 bases, with 10 bases spanning the gap. The CDR3 has 13 residues. The CDR3 bases are TGTGCCAGCAGCCGGGGGGGCGACTATGGCTACACCTTC. Translating gives CASSRGGDYGYTF.

This chain uses TRBV10-2 with TRBJ1-4; no firm D call. The CDR3 length is 13 residues. The germline V gene has CDR1 WSHSY and CDR2 SAAADI. V was trimmed by 8 bases and J by 0 bases, leaving 7 bases between them. CDR3 nucleotides: TGCGCCAGCCGGGAAGCAACTAATGAAAAACTGTTTTTT. Residues: CASREATNEKLFF.

This chain connects TRBV4-2 to TRBJ2-5; TRBD2 matches 9 bases. V lost 3 bases to trimming and J lost 2 bases; unmatched junction nucleotides: 4. The CDR3 covers 15 residues. The V gene's germline CDR1 is LGHNA and CDR2 YNFKEQ. The CDR3 protein is CASSHWRGGQETQYF. CDR3 DNA sequence: TGTGCCAGCAGCCACTGGCGGGGGGGTCAAGAGACCCAGTACTTC.

CDR3 loop: CASSVADRSGSYEQYF. The CDR3 region has the DNA TGTGCCAGCAGCGTAGCCGACAGGTCGGGCTCCTACGAGCAGTACTTC. V and J are TRBV9 and TRBJ2-7, with D perhaps TRBD1 (6 bases). Trimming took 0 bases from V and 0 from J, leaving 13 bases between them. In germline, CDR1 is SGDLS, CDR2 YYNGEE. The CDR3 consists of 16 residues. The complete variable domain, with remaining parts taken from reference TRBV9 and TRBJ2-7, reads DSGVTQTPKHLITATGQRVTLRCSPRSGDLSVYWYQQSLDQGLQFLIQYYNGEERAKGNILERFSAQQFPDLHSELNLSSLELGDSALYFCASSVADRSGSYEQYFGPGTRLTVT.